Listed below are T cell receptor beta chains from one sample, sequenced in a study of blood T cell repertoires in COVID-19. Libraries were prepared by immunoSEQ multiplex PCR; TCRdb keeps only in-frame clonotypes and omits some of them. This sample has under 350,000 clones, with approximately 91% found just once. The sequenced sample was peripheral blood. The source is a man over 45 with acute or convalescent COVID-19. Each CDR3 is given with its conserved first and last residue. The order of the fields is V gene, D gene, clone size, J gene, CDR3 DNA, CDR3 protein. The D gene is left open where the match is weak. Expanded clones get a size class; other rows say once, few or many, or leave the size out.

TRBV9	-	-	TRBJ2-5	TGTGCCAGCAGCGTAGGGGGGGGCCAGGGTGAGACCCAGTACTTC	CASSVGGGQGETQYF
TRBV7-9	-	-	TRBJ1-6	TGTGCCAGCAGCTTACAGGGTAATAATTCACCCCTCCACTTT	CASSLQGNNSPLHF
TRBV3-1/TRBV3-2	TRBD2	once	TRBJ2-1	TGTGCCAGCAGCACGCTCGGGGGGTGGAATGAGCAGTTCTTC	CASSTLGGWNEQFF
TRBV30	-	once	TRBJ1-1	TGTGCCTGGAGCCTACAGGGTATCGGCACTGAAGCTTTCTTT	CAWSLQGIGTEAFF
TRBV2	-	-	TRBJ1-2	TGTGCCAGCAGTGACCAGGTGGTGAGCTACACCTTC	CASSDQVVSYTF
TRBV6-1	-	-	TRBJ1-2	TGTGCCAGCAGTGAAACAGGGAGGGGTGGCTACACCTTC	CASSETGRGGYTF
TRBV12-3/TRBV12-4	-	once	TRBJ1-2	TGTGCCAGCACGCGGGCTAACTATGGCTACACCTTC	CASTRANYGYTF
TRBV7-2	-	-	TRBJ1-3	TGTGCCAGCAGCCAAGGACAAACCTCTGGAAACACCATATATTTT	CASSQGQTSGNTIYF
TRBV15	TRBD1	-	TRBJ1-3	TGTGCCACCAGCCCGGACAGGGGGAGAAACACCATATATTTT	CATSPDRGRNTIYF
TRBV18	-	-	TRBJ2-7	TGTGCCAGCTCACCTACGAAGACTCTGTACGAGCAGTACTTC	CASSPTKTLYEQYF
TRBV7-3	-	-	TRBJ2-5	TGTGCCAGCCCCCAGGCCCCCCCGACCCAGTACTTC	CASPQAPPTQYF
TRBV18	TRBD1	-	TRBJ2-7	TGTGCCAGCTCACCACCGGGACAGGGTCAGATCTCCTACGAGCAGTACTTC	CASSPPGQGQISYEQYF
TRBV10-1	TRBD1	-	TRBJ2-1	TGCGCCAGCAGTGAGTCACGACAGGGGGTCAGTGAGCAGTTCTTC	CASSESRQGVSEQFF
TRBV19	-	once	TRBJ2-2	TGTGCCAGTACCACCCTAACAGGGACAAACACCGGGGAGCTGTTTTTT	CASTTLTGTNTGELFF
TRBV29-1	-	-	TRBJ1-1	TGCAGCGTTGAAGAAGGGGGGGTCACTGAAGCTTTCTTT	CSVEEGGVTEAFF
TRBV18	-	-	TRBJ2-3	TGTGCCAGCTCATCGACATTCTCTAGCACAGATACGCAGTATTTT	CASSSTFSSTDTQYF
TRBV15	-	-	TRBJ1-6	TGTGCCACCAGCAGAGATCGGGAGGGGTCACCCCTCCACTTT	CATSRDREGSPLHF
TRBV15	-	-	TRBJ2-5	TGTGCCACCAGCAGAGATCGTCTAGCGTTAGAGACCCAGTACTTC	CATSRDRLALETQYF